A single sample is the source of the 17 T cell receptor beta chains below, sequenced in a study of shared clonotypes between healthy human individuals (dated by TCRdb to 2020 to 2022). CD8 naive samples were CD45RO-negative cells positively selected for CCR7, giving a CD45RA+CCR7+ population that excluded TemRA cells. The library was obtained by the immunoSEQ multiplex PCR assay. TCRdb took this table from immuneACCESS and kept in-frame rearrangements with V and J called. Such tables lack part of the clones; where checked against another copy, unresolved V genes explain under half of the gap, and the rest is unexplained. The sample table shows about 2 million clones, and about 95% are seen once. Of the sample, roughly 1.2% falls within the top ten clones. The specimen sequenced was naive CD8+ T cells sorted from blood. In light of the paper, this sample's cell subset or site label describes: CD45RA+CCR7+. The receptors here all came from a man aged 18 to 30 in good health.

The CDR3 loop reads CASSGSGNTDTQYF. Here the CDR3 DNA reads TGTGCCAGCAGCGGTAGCGGAAACACAGATACGCAGTATTTT. This chain links TRBV9 with TRBJ2-3, with D tentatively TRBD2 (6 bases). Between the trimmed V and J ends, which lost 3 bases and 2 bases, there was a span of 10 bases. The CDR3 has 14 residues. Germline-derived CDR1 and CDR2 are SGDLS and YYNGEE.

The chain joins TRBV5-1 to TRBJ2-5; D is uncertain. V lost 6 bases to trimming and J lost 5 bases, with 17 bases between them. This CDR3 is built from 14 residues. In germline, CDR1 is SGHRS, CDR2 YFSETQ. The CDR3 protein is CASTIFHTDETQYF. As DNA, the CDR3 is TGCGCCAGCACTATATTCCACACGGATGAGACCCAGTACTTC. Complete variable domain (other parts from reference TRBV5-1 and TRBJ2-5): KAGVTQTPRYLIKTRGQQVTLSCSPISGHRSVSWYQQTPGQGLQFLFEYFSETQRNKGNFPGRFSGRQFSNSRSEMNVSTLELGDSALYLCASTIFHTDETQYFGPGTRLLVL.

J is TRBJ1-1 and V is TRBV19; perhaps TRBD1 as D (6 bases). Germline CDR1 and CDR2: LNHDA and SQIVND (reference sequence). The CDR3 length is 13 residues. Trimming removed 3 bases from V and 5 bases from J, with 10 bases in between. The CDR3 sequence is CASSMEQGTEAFF. The CDR3 DNA reads as TGTGCCAGTAGTATGGAGCAGGGGACTGAAGCTTTCTTT.

The chain carries TRBV4-2 and TRBJ2-1; 9 bases agree with TRBD2. Germline assignment: CDR1 LGHNA and CDR2 YNFKEQ. CDR3 length: 16 residues. The V and J ends lost 0 bases and 7 bases, in that order; junction bases with no gene match: 7. The CDR3 coding sequence is TGTGCCAGCAGCCAAGAGGGTGGGACTAGCTTGAATGAGCAGTTCTTC. Protein product: CASSQEGGTSLNEQFF.

The CDR3 is CASSSYPADQETQYF. CDR3 sequence (DNA): TGCGCCAGCTCCTCCTATCCGGCGGACCAAGAGACCCAGTACTTC. The rearrangement uses TRBV5-1 and TRBJ2-5; D unresolved. From germline, CDR1 is SGHRS and CDR2 YFSETQ. V lost 7 bases to trimming and J lost 0 bases, with 16 bases between them. The CDR3 has 15 amino acids.

The chain combines TRBV19 with TRBJ2-3; D remains unclear. Germline CDR1 is LNHDA and CDR2 is SQIVND (reference sequence). This CDR3 has 12 residues. CDR3 residues: CVQWFGTDTQYF. In DNA form, the CDR3 reads TGTGTCCAGTGGTTTGGGACAGATACGCAGTATTTT.

This chain joins TRBV27 and TRBJ2-1, with D maybe TRBD1 (5 bases). V was shortened by 3 bases and J by 9 bases, with 12 bases between the two germline ends. The CDR3 extends over 13 amino acids. CDR1 is MNHEY and CDR2 is SMNVEV in the germline V gene (reference sequence). In DNA, the CDR3 is TGTGCCAGCAGTTTGATGGGCAGGGCTGAGCAGTTCTTC. Protein: CASSLMGRAEQFF.

The chain employs TRBV5-1 and TRBJ2-7; TRBD1 matches 8 bases. Germline CDR1 is SGHRS and CDR2 is YFSETQ. The CDR3 loop spans 14 amino acids. J was trimmed by 5 bases and V by 4 bases; bases with no gene match: 8. In DNA, the CDR3 is TGCGCCAGCAGCGCTGGACAGGGCTGGAACGAGCAGTACTTC. The encoded protein is CASSAGQGWNEQYF.

This clone was recorded a few times. The gene calls are TRBV7-9 and TRBJ1-3; the D is unclear. V lost 6 bases to trimming and J lost 0 bases, with 9 bases between them. The CDR3 length is 14 residues. Germline V CDR1 and CDR2: SEHNR, FQNEAQ (reference sequence). Here the CDR3 reads CASSPIASGNTIYF. The CDR3 DNA sequence: TGTGCCAGCAGTCCCATCGCCTCTGGAAACACCATATATTTT.

The genes are TRBV2 and TRBJ2-7; 8 bases line up with TRBD2. Losses at the gene ends were 7 bases for V and 3 bases for J; bases not matched to a gene: 20. Germline CDR1 SNHLY, CDR2 FYNNEI. The CDR3 is made up of 18 amino acids. CDR3 nucleotides: TGTGCCAGCACAAACCGGGGGGGCCAGGGAAAATTAGTCTACGAGCAGTACTTC. Protein: CASTNRGGQGKLVYEQYF.

The chain couples TRBV7-6 to TRBJ2-1; D gene unclear. V was pared by 1 base and J by 2 bases, with 15 bases between. The length of the CDR3 is 17 residues. CDR1 is SGHVS, CDR2 FNYEAQ, per germline. The CDR3 region is CASSLGPGSAPYNEQFF. The DNA for the CDR3 is TGTGCCAGCAGCTTAGGCCCCGGGTCTGCACCCTACAATGAGCAGTTCTTC.

The chain is built from TRBV27 and TRBJ2-1, with D maybe TRBD2 (5 bases). CDR1 MNHEY and CDR2 SMNVEV come from the germline V gene (reference sequence). Trimming removed 4 bases at V and 2 bases at J, with 12 bases between. There are 15 residues in the CDR3. The chain's CDR3 is CASSWGGSAYNEQFF. The CDR3 nucleotides read TGTGCCAGCAGTTGGGGTGGGAGCGCCTACAATGAGCAGTTCTTC.

The V call is TRBV19, the J call TRBJ1-1, with D unclear. The CDR3 extends over 14 amino acids. Germline V gene lookup returns CDR1 LNHDA and CDR2 SQIVND (reference sequence). With 5 bases removed from V and 8 bases from J, the gap between germline ends came to 18 bases. The CDR3 here is CASSPSFSSPEAFF. DNA for the CDR3: TGTGCCAGTAGTCCCTCTTTTAGCTCGCCGGAAGCTTTCTTT.

This clone was counted once. The CDR3 reads CASSQGVGSSGNTIYF. The DNA of the CDR3 is TGCGCCAGCAGCCAAGGTGTAGGGAGCTCTGGAAACACCATATATTTT. This chain links TRBV4-3 with TRBJ1-3; D unresolved. The CDR3 has 16 amino acids. Trimming pared 1 base from V and 0 bases from J, leaving 10 bases between. Germline-derived CDR1 and CDR2 are LGHNA and YSLEER.

This clone was found once. The CDR3 reads CASSYGGVGQPQHF. The CDR3 DNA reads as TGTGCCAGCAGTTACGGGGGGGTAGGTCAGCCCCAGCATTTT. The chain couples TRBV6-5 to TRBJ1-5, with D perhaps TRBD1 (5 bases). CDR3 length equals 14 residues. V was cut by 2 bases and J by 6 bases, with 11 bases left in between. Germline V gives CDR1 MNHEY, CDR2 SVGAGI.

V usage is TRBV19 and J usage is TRBJ2-1; 11 bases match TRBD2. Germline CDR1 LNHDA, CDR2 SQIVND (reference sequence). V dropped 4 bases and J dropped 8; count of bases not matched to a gene: 10. This CDR3 has 16 residues. CDR3 DNA: TGTGCCAGTAGTACTCCTCCTAGCGGGAGGATGGATGAGCAGTTCTTC. It codes for CASSTPPSGRMDEQFF. Together with reference TRBV19 and TRBJ2-1, the CDR3 gives the full variable domain: DGGITQSPKYLFRKEGQNVTLSCEQNLNHDAMYWYRQDPGQGLRLIYYSQIVNDFQKGDIAEGYSVSREKKESFPLTVTSAQKNPTAFYLCASSTPPSGRMDEQFFGPGTRLTVL.

The chain has TRBV10-2 and TRBJ2-7; a weak D match, TRBD2 (5 bases). CDR1 is WSHSY and CDR2 is SAAADI in the germline V gene. With 4 bases removed from V and 0 bases from J, the gap between germline ends came to 7 bases. The CDR3 loop spans 13 amino acids. The CDR3 coding sequence is TGCGCCAGCAGTGCCGGGAACTCCTACGAGCAGTACTTC. This translates into CASSAGNSYEQYF.